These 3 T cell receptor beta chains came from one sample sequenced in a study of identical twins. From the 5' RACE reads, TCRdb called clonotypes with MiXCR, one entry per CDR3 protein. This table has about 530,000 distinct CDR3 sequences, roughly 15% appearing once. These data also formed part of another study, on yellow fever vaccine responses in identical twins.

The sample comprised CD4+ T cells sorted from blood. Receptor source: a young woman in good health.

CDR3 amino acids: CASSAGGVNEQFF. The CDR3 nucleotides are TGTGCCAGCAGCGCAGGGGGTGTGAATGAGCAGTTCTTC. The J gene is TRBJ2-1, the V gene TRBV7-2, with 7 bases fitting TRBD1. The CDR3 runs to 13 residues. Germline V gene data show CDR1 as SGHTA and CDR2 as FQGNSA. The trim removed 5 bases at V and 7 bases at J, leaving 5 bases unmatched.

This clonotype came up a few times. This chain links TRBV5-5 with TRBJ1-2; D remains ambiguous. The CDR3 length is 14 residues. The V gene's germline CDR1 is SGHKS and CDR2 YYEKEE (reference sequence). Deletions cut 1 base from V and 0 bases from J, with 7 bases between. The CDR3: CASSLTDSNYGYTF. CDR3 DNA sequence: TGTGCCAGCAGCTTGACCGATTCTAACTATGGCTACACCTTC.

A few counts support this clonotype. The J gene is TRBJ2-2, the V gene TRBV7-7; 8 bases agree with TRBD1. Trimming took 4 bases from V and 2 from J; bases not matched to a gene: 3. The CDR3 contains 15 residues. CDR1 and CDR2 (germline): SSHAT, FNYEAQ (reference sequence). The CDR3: CASSSRGLNTGELFF. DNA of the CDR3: TGTGCCAGCAGCTCCAGGGGGCTAAACACCGGGGAGCTGTTTTTT.